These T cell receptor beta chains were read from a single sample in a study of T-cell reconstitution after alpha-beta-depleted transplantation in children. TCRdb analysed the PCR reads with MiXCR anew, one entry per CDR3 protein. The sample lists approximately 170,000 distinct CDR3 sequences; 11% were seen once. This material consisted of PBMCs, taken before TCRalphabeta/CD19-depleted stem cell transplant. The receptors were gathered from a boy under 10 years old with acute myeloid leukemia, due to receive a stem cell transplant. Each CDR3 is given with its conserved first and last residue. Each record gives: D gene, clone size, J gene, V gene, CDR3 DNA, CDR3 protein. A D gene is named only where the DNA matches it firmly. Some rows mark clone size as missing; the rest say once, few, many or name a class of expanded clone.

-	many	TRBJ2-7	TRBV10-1	TGCGCCAGCAGTGACACGAACTACGAGCAGTACTTC	CASSDTNYEQYF
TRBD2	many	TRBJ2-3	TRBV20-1	TGCAGTCAGACTAGCGGGCAAGGAGATACGCAGTATTTT	CSQTSGQGDTQYF
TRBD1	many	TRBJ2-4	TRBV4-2	TGTGCCAGCAGCCCAGGACAGGTACTAGCCAAAAACATTCAGTACTTC	CASSPGQVLAKNIQYF
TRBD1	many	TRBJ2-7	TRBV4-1	TGCGCCAGCAGCTTAAGATGGGACAGGGTGTACGAGCAGTACTTC	CASSLRWDRVYEQYF
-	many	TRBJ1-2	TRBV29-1	TGCAGCCTCGACAGAGAATATGGCTACACCTTC	CSLDREYGYTF
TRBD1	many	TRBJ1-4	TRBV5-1	TGCGCCAGCAGCTTGGCGGGACAGTTTAATGAAAAACTGTTTTTT	CASSLAGQFNEKLFF
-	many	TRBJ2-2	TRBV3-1	TGTGCCAGCAGCCTATTGAGGAGGGGCGGCACCGGGGAGCTGTTTTTT	CASSLLRRGGTGELFF
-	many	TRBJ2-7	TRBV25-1	TGTGCCAGCAGTGAATATAAACCACCCTACGAGCAGTACTTC	CASSEYKPPYEQYF
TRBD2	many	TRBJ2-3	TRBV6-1	TGTGCCAGCAGGAAGACTAGCGGGAGTAGGAATACGCAGTATTTT	CASRKTSGSRNTQYF
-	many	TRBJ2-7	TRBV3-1	TGTGCCAGCAGCCAAAGGGGAGTCGGCGAGCAGTACTTC	CASSQRGVGEQYF
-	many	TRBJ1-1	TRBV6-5	TGTGCCAGCAGTTACGTAATTAACACTGAAGCTTTCTTT	CASSYVINTEAFF
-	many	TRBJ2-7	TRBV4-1	TGCGCCAGCAGCTTGAGGGGTGGCTCGAGCTCCTACGAGCAGTACTTC	CASSLRGGSSSYEQYF
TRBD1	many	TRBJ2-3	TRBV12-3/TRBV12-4	TGTGCCAGCAGTTTTGGACAGGGGGTACCATCTAGCACAGATACGCAGTATTTT	CASSFGQGVPSSTDTQYF
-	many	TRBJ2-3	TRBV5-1	TGCGCCAGCTATGACAGGGATACGCAGTATTTT	CASYDRDTQYF
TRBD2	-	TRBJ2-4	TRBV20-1	TGCAGTGCCCCTGCGCGGGAGGGACGATTTGTACTAGCCAAAAACATTCAGTACTTC	CSAPAREGRFVLAKNIQYF
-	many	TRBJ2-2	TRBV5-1	TGCGCCAGCAGCGCCTTCCCCGGGGAGCTGTTTTTT	CASSAFPGELFF
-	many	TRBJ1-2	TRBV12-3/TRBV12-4	TGTGCCAGCAGTTTCCTATCGGCGCCAGGTGGCTACACCTTC	CASSFLSAPGGYTF
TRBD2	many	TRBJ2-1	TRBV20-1	TGCAGTGCTAGTCTGACTAGCGGGCTTGACAATGAGCAGTTCTTC	CSASLTSGLDNEQFF
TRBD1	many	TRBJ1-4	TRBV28	TGTGCCAGCAACCTCGAGGGGGCGGGGAGGGAAAAACTGTTTTTT	CASNLEGAGREKLFF
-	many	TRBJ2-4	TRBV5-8	TGTGCCAGCAGGCTCCGGGACTTTGAAGCCAAAAACATTCAGTACTTC	CASRLRDFEAKNIQYF
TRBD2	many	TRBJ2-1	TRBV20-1	TGCAGTGCCACCGGGACTAGCGGGCCTCTCTACAATGAGCAGTTCTTC	CSATGTSGPLYNEQFF
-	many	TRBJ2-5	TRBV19	TGTGCCAGTAGTTGGGACCCGGCAGAGACCCAGTACTTC	CASSWDPAETQYF
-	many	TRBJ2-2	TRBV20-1	TGCAGTGCTAGAGAGGGAAGGGCGGTCACCGGGGAGCTGTTTTTT	CSAREGRAVTGELFF
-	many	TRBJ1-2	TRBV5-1	TGCGCCAGCAGCTTGGACAAAACTAACTATGGCTACACCTTC	CASSLDKTNYGYTF
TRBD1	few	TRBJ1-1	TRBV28	TGTGCCAGCAGTTTTTCACAGGGGCGGACTGAAGCTTTCTTT	CASSFSQGRTEAFF
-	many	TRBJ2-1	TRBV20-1	TGCAGTGGTAGTGAGGGTGCCTCCTACAATGAGCAGTTCTTC	CSGSEGASYNEQFF
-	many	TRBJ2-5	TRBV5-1	TGCGCCAGCAGCGTTGGGCAAGAGACCCAGTACTTC	CASSVGQETQYF
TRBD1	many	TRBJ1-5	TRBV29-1	TGCACCATTCGCCGGGACAGCTTGTATCAGCCCCAGCATTTT	CTIRRDSLYQPQHF
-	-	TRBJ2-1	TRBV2	TGTGCCAGCACCCGTGGGCGGGGCTACAATGAGCAGTTCTTC	CASTRGRGYNEQFF
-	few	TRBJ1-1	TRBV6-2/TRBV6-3	TGTGCCAGCAGTCTACGACAGAATAAAAACACTGAAGCTTTCTTT	CASSLRQNKNTEAFF
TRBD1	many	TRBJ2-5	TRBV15	TGTGCCACCAGCAGGCTCGACAGGGACAGTCAAGAGACCCAGTACTTC	CATSRLDRDSQETQYF